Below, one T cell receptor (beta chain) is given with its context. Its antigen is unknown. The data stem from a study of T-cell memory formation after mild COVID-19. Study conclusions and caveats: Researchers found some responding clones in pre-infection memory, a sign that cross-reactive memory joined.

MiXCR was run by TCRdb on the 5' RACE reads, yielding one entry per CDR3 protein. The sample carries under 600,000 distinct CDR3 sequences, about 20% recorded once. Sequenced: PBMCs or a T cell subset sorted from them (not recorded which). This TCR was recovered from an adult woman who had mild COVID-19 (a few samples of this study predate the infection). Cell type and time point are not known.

This CDR3 reads CASSVENTEAFF. The CDR3 DNA sequence: TGTGCCAGCAGTGTGGAGAACACTGAAGCTTTCTTT. This rearrangement joins TRBV6-1 to TRBJ1-1; unclear D gene. V was clipped by 4 bases and J by 1 base, with 4 bases between them. The CDR3 is made up of 12 amino acids. Germline-derived CDR1 and CDR2 are MNHNS and SASEGT.